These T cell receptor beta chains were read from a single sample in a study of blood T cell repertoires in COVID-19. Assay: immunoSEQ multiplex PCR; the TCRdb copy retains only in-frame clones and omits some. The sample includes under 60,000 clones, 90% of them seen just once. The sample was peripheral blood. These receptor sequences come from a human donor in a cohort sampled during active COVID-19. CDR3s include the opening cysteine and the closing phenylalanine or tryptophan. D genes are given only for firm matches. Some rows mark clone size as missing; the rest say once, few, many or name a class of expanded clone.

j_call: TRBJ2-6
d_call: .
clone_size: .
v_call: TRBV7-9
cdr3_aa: CASSKRETGANVLTF
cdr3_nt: TGTGCCAGCAGCAAAAGGGAGACTGGGGCCAACGTCCTGACTTTC

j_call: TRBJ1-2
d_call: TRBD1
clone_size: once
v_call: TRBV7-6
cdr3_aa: CASSFAGTGDNYGYTF
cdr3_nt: TGTGCCAGCAGCTTCGCCGGGACAGGGGATAACTATGGCTACACCTTC

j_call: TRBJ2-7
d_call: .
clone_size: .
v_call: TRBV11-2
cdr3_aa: CASSFSGYEQYF
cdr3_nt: TGTGCCAGCAGCTTTAGTGGCTACGAGCAGTACTTC

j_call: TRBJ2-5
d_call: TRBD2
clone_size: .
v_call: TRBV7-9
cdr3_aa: CASSYPGLATETQYF
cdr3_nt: TGTGCCAGCAGCTATCCGGGACTAGCGACAGAGACCCAGTACTTC

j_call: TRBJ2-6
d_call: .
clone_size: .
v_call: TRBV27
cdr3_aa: CASSFSDRSGANVLTF
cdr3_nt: TGTGCCAGCAGTTTCTCCGACAGGTCCGGGGCCAACGTCCTGACTTTC

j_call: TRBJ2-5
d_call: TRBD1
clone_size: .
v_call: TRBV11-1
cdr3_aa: CASSLGWDRVLETQYF
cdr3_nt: TGTGCCAGCAGCTTAGGTTGGGACAGGGTTCTCGAGACCCAGTACTTC

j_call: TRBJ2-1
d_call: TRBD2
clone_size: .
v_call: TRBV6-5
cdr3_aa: CASSYSGRAANEQFF
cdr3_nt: TGTGCCAGCAGTTATAGCGGGAGGGCCGCCAATGAGCAGTTCTTC

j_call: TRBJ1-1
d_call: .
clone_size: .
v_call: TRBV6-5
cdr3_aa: CASSRGLNAFF
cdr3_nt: TGTGCCAGCAGCCGGGGACTGAACGCTTTCTTT

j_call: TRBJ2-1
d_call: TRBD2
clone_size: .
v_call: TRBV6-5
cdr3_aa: CASRETSGKLNEQFF
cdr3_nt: TGTGCCAGCAGAGAGACTAGCGGGAAACTAAATGAGCAGTTCTTC

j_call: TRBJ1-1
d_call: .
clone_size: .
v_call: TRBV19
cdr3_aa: CASSPRHLNTEAFF
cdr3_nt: TGTGCCAGTAGTCCGCGACACCTGAACACTGAAGCTTTCTTT

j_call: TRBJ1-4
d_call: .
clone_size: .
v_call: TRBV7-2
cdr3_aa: CASSFSRGEKLFF
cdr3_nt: TGTGCCAGCAGCTTTAGCAGAGGGGAAAAACTGTTTTTT

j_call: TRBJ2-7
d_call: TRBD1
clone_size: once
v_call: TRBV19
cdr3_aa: CASSIAWPGQGPNSYEQYF
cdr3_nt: TGTGCCAGTAGTATCGCGTGGCCGGGACAGGGGCCCAACTCCTACGAGCAGTACTTC

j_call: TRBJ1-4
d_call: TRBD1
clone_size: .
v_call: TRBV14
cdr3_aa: CASSQGQGNEKLFF
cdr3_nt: TGTGCCAGCAGCCAAGGACAGGGGAATGAAAAACTGTTTTTT

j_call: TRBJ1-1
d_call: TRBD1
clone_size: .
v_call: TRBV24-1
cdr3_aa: CATSDPGQGHTEAFF
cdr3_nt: TGTGCCACCAGTGATCCCGGACAGGGACACACTGAAGCTTTCTTT

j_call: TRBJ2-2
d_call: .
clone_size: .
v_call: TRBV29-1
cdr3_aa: CSVGAGHSNTGELFF
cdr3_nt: TGCAGCGTTGGAGCAGGTCACTCGAACACCGGGGAGCTGTTTTTT

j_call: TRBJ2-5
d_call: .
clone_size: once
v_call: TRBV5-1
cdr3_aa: CASSLGWRETQYF
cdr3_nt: TGCGCCAGCAGCTTGGGGTGGAGGGAGACCCAGTACTTC

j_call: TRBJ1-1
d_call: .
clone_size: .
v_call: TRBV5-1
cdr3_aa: CASSLIGNTEAFF
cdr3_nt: TGCGCCAGCAGCTTGATCGGGAACACTGAAGCTTTCTTT

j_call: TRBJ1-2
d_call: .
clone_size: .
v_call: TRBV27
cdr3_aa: CASSLSPGDYGYTF
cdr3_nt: TGTGCCAGCAGTTTATCTCCGGGGGACTATGGCTACACCTTC

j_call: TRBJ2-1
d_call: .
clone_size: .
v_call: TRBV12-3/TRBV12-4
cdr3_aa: CASQDTDEQFF
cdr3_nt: TGTGCCAGCCAGGATACGGATGAGCAGTTCTTC

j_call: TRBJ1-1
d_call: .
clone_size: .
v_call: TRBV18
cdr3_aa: CASSPPGGPAGNTEAFF
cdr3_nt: TGTGCCAGCTCACCCCCGGGGGGCCCGGCGGGAAACACTGAAGCTTTCTTT

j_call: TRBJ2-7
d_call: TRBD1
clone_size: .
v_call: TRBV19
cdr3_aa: CASSRRRTGYAYEQYF
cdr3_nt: TGTGCCAGTAGCAGACGAAGGACAGGCTACGCCTACGAGCAGTACTTC

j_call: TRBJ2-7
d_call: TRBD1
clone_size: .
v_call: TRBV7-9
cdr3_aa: CASSRGTGVGEQYF
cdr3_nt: TGTGCCAGCAGCAGAGGGACAGGGGTAGGCGAGCAGTACTTC

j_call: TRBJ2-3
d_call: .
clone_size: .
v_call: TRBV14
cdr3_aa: CASSQGTIGTQYF
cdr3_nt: TGTGCCAGCAGCCAAGGGACTATCGGTACGCAGTATTTT

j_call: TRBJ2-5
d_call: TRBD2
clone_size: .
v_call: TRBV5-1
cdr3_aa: CASSLALAGGTQETQYF
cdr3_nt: TGCGCCAGCAGCTTGGCACTAGCGGGAGGGACGCAAGAGACCCAGTACTTC

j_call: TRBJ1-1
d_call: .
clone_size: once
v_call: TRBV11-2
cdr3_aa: CASSIQMNTEAFF
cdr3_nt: TGTGCCAGCAGCATACAGATGAACACTGAAGCTTTCTTT

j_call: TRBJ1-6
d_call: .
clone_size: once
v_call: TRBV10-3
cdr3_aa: CAISGAGDNSPLHF
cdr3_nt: TGTGCCATCAGTGGGGCAGGGGATAATTCACCCCTCCACTTT

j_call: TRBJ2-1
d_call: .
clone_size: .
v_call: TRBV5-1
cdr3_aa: CASSLRPGHGNEQFF
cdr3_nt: TGCGCCAGCAGCTTGCGCCCAGGGCACGGTAATGAGCAGTTCTTC

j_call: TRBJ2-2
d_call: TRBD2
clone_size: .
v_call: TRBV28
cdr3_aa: CASSFSGLVQLGELFF
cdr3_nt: TGTGCCAGCAGTTTCTCGGGACTAGTCCAACTCGGGGAGCTGTTTTTT

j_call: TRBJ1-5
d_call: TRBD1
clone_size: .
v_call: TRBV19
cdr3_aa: CASILGTGGPRGQPQHF
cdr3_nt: TGTGCCAGTATATTGGGGACAGGGGGCCCGCGGGGTCAGCCCCAGCATTTT

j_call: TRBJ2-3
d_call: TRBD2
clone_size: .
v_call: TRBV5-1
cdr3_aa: CASSLDWTSGEDTQYF
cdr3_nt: TGCGCCAGCAGCTTGGATTGGACTAGCGGGGAGGATACGCAGTATTTT

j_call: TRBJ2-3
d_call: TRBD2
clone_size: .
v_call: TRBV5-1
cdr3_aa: CASSDLAASTDTQYF
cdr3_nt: TGCGCCAGCAGCGATCTAGCGGCTAGCACAGATACGCAGTATTTT

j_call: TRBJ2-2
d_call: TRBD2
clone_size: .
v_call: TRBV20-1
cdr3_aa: CSASTSGNTGELFF
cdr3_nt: TGCAGTGCTAGTACTAGCGGCAACACCGGGGAGCTGTTTTTT

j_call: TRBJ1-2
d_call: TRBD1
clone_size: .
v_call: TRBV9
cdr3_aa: CASSAPEQGASLNYGYTF
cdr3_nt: TGTGCCAGCAGCGCCCCCGAGCAGGGGGCCTCCCTTAACTATGGCTACACCTTC

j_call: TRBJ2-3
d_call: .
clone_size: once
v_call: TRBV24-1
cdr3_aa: CATSDLANSIQYF
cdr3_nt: TGTGCCACCAGTGATTTGGCGAACTCTATACAGTATTTT

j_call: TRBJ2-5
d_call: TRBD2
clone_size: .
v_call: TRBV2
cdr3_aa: CASSPGLAGHF
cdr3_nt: TGTGCCAGCAGTCCGGGACTAGCGGGTCACTTC

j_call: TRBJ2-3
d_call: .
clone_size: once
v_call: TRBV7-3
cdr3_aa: CASSLGGLSTDTQYF
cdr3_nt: TGTGCCAGCAGCTTAGGAGGGCTTAGCACAGATACGCAGTATTTT

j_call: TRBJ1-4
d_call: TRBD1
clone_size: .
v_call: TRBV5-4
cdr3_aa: CASSPGTDNEKLFF
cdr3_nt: TGTGCCAGCAGCCCCGGGACAGATAATGAAAAACTGTTTTTT

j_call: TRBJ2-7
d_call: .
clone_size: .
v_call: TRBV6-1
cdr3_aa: CASSDRISSYEQYF
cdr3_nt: TGTGCCAGCAGTGACAGGATTTCCTCCTACGAGCAGTACTTC

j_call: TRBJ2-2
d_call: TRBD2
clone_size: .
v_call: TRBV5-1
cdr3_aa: CASSLLAGGKTGELFF
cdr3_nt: TGCGCCAGCAGCTTGTTAGCGGGAGGAAAAACCGGGGAGCTGTTTTTT

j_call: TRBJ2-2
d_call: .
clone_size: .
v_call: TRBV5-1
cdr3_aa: CASRVSDTGELFF
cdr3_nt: TGCGCCAGCAGGGTATCGGACACCGGGGAGCTGTTTTTT

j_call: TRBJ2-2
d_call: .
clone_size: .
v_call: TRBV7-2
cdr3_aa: CASSLVITGELFF
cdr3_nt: TGTGCCAGCAGCTTAGTCATCACCGGGGAGCTGTTTTTT

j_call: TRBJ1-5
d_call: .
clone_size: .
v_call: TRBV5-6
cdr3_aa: CASSLGQWQPQHF
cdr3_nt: TGTGCCAGCAGCTTGGGGCAGTGGCAGCCCCAGCATTTT

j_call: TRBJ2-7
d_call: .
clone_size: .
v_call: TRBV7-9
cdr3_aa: CASSQGPEQYF
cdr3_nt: TGTGCCAGCAGTCAGGGTCCCGAGCAGTACTTC

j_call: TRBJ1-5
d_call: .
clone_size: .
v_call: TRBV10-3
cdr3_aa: CAISEQGGSNQPQHF
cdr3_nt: TGTGCCATCAGTGAGCAGGGAGGAAGCAATCAGCCCCAGCATTTT

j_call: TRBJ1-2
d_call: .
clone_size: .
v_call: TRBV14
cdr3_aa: CASRHRDFDGYTF
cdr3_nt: TGTGCCAGCAGACACCGGGACTTTGATGGCTACACCTTC

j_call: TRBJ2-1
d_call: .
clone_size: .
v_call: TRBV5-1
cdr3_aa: CASSGGLSRYNEQFF
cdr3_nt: TGCGCCAGCAGCGGGGGACTTTCCCGCTACAATGAGCAGTTCTTC

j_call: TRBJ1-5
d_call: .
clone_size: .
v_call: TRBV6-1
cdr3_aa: CASSDRDRQPQHF
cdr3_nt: TGTGCCAGCAGTGACCGGGATCGGCAGCCCCAGCATTTT

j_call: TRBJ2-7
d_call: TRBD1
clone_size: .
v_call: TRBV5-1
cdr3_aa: CASSWGTGDGYEQYF
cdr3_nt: TGCGCCAGCAGCTGGGGGACAGGGGATGGATACGAGCAGTACTTC

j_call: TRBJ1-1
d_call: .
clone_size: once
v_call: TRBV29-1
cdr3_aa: CSVVDSMNTEAFF
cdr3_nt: TGCAGCGTTGTGGACAGCATGAACACTGAAGCTTTCTTT